This T cell receptor beta chain was sequenced for a study of CD8 T cells in Susac syndrome. Study in general: Within the sequenced group of Susac syndrome patients, six showed active disease and eight or nine were in remission.

Trimming took 0 bases from V and 6 from J, leaving 16 bases between them. The germline V gene has CDR1 DFQATT and CDR2 SNEGSKA (reference sequence). This CDR3 spans 15 amino acids. On this clonotype itself: Its target is not known.

Random hexamers were used to reverse transcribe roughly 0.5 to 1 ug of RNA. TCRdb independently ran MiXCR on the immunoSEQ multiplex PCR reads; one entry per CDR3 protein. The sample has about 210,000 distinct CDR3 sequences, about 94% seen once. General study points: The authors found no clonal expansion in Susac syndrome CD4+ T cell repertoires.

The TCR comes from a human donor with Susac syndrome. J is TRBJ2-3 and V is TRBV20-1, with D possibly matching TRBD2 (7 bases). Sequencing was carried out using CD4+ T cells from PBMCs. CDR3 region: CSARDRGGGWDTQYF. CDR3 DNA: TGCAGTGCTAGAGATCGGGGCGGGGGCTGGGATACGCAGTATTTT.